The TCR beta chain described here comes from a study of blood T cells in healthy people across ages. Comment on this clonotype: The antigen is unknown.

Each of the donors had roughly 9.7 milliliters of peripheral blood drawn into EDTA-treated Vacutainer tubes. Whenever a sample was processed, at least 6.5 million PBMCs were isolated. Study-level results: No one knew whether donors had CMV, which possibly confounded expanded clonotype changes. Whereas aged donors had fewer naive CD4+ cells, long-lived donors had more of them and higher diversity.

Sample-barcoded 5' priming and a J-beta primer mix drove a second PCR of about 7 to 12 cycles. TCRdb re-derived calls from the 5' RACE reads in MiXCR, one entry per CDR3 protein. The sample comprises over 950,000 distinct CDR3 sequences, roughly half of which are singletons, and about a fifth rests with the top ten. The sequence derives from a woman between 55 and 75 years old in good health. The sequenced sample consisted of blood.

The CDR3 loop is CASSQRQGSSSPLHF. The CDR3 DNA follows: TGTGCCAGCAGCCAGAGACAGGGTAGTAGTTCACCCCTCCACTTT. The chain is built from TRBV3-1 and TRBJ1-6; 7 positions agree with TRBD1. V shed 3 bases, J shed 9 bases, and the junction held 8 bases outside the gene matches. Germline V gives CDR1 LGHDT, CDR2 YNNKEL (reference sequence). The length of the CDR3 is 15 residues. Together with reference TRBV3-1 and TRBJ1-6, the CDR3 gives the full variable domain: DTAVSQTPKYLVTQMGNDKSIKCEQNLGHDTMYWYKQDSKKFLKIMFSYNNKELIINETVPNRFSPKSPDKAHLNLHINSLELGDSAVYFCASSQRQGSSSPLHFGNGTRLTVT.